This is a list of T cell receptor beta chains from one sample in a study of blood T cell repertoires in COVID-19. Libraries were prepared by immunoSEQ multiplex PCR; TCRdb keeps only in-frame clonotypes and omits some of them. The sample consists of some 100,000 clones, approximately 87% of them appearing once. Input material: peripheral blood. These receptors all come from a human donor with active COVID-19. The donor label of this sample is uncertain. The CDR3 runs from the conserved cysteine through the conserved F or W. The D gene is left open where the match is weak. Only part of the rows carry a size: once, few, many, or a class if the clone is expanded.

>TRBJ2-5|.|TRBD1|TRBV4-1
CASSQDSADRGWETQYF
TGCGCCAGCAGCCAAGATTCTGCGGACAGGGGATGGGAGACCCAGTACTTC
>TRBJ1-2|.|.|TRBV2
CASSYLTGQDYGYTF
TGTGCCAGCAGTTATCTAACGGGACAAGACTATGGCTACACCTTC
>TRBJ2-5|.|TRBD2|TRBV7-7
CASSASGVRETQYF
TGTGCCAGCAGCGCCAGCGGGGTGCGGGAGACCCAGTACTTC
>TRBJ2-7|.|.|TRBV6-6
CASNGRLDFYEQYF
TGTGCCAGCAACGGGAGACTAGACTTCTACGAGCAGTACTTC
>TRBJ2-1|.|.|TRBV6-2/TRBV6-3
CASSYPTLARGVSNEQFF
TGTGCCAGCAGTTACCCCACATTGGCGCGGGGTGTCTCCAATGAGCAGTTCTTC
>TRBJ2-1|.|TRBD2|TRBV5-3
CARKMFSGGVNEQFF
TGTGCCAGAAAAATGTTTAGCGGGGGGGTGAATGAGCAGTTCTTC
>TRBJ1-2|few|.|TRBV25-1
CASRPAGRDYGYTF
TGTGCCAGCAGACCGGCGGGACGCGACTATGGCTACACCTTC
>TRBJ2-7|.|TRBD1|TRBV27
CASSLQTGSYEQYF
TGTGCCAGCAGTTTACAGACAGGGTCTTACGAGCAGTACTTC
>TRBJ2-1|.|TRBD1|TRBV16
CASSPGQGSYNEQFF
TGTGCCAGCAGCCCAGGACAGGGGTCCTACAATGAGCAGTTCTTC
>TRBJ1-2|once|.|TRBV21-1
CASSDRTRDRGLDYTF
TGTGCCAGCAGCGATCGAACCCGGGACAGGGGGCTAGACTACACCTTC
>TRBJ2-7|.|.|TRBV9
CASSPGLPPSYEQYF
TGTGCCAGCAGCCCCGGACTCCCGCCCTCCTACGAGCAGTACTTC
>TRBJ2-3|.|TRBD1|TRBV6-2/TRBV6-3
CASSRRGSGDTQYF
TGTGCCAGCAGCCGCAGGGGGTCTGGAGATACGCAGTATTTT
>TRBJ1-6|.|.|TRBV18
CASSPDRSNSPLHF
TGTGCCAGCTCACCCGACAGGAGTAATTCACCCCTCCACTTT
>TRBJ2-3|.|.|TRBV30
CAWSEGGGPATDTQYF
TGTGCCTGGAGTGAAGGCGGGGGCCCCGCCACAGATACGCAGTATTTT
>TRBJ2-2|.|.|TRBV4-1
CASSQDAGQPPGELFF
TGCGCCAGCAGCCAAGATGCGGGACAGCCTCCCGGGGAGCTGTTTTTT
>TRBJ1-1|.|TRBD1|TRBV6-6
CASKTTGRAFF
TGTGCCAGCAAAACGACAGGGAGAGCTTTCTTT
>TRBJ1-1|.|TRBD1|TRBV6-2/TRBV6-3
CASSYPWTGNTEAFF
TGTGCCAGCAGTTACCCCTGGACAGGCAACACTGAAGCTTTCTTT
>TRBJ2-5|.|.|TRBV7-6
CASSLPAGRTEETQYF
TGTGCCAGCAGCTTACCTGCAGGGAGGACTGAAGAGACCCAGTACTTC
>TRBJ1-1|.|.|TRBV7-9
CASSSVRRVNTEAFF
TGTGCCAGCAGCTCAGTGCGGAGGGTGAACACTGAAGCTTTCTTT
>TRBJ2-3|.|.|TRBV6-2/TRBV6-3
CASSYYNTQYF
TGTGCCAGCAGTTACTATAATACGCAGTATTTT
>TRBJ1-2|.|.|TRBV30
CAWSTQAYGYTF
TGTGCCTGGAGTACTCAGGCCTATGGCTACACCTTC
>TRBJ2-1|once|TRBD2|TRBV10-3
CAISGHSGGAFYNEQFF
TGTGCCATCAGTGGACATAGCGGGGGGGCCTTCTACAATGAGCAGTTCTTC
>TRBJ2-2|.|TRBD2|TRBV3-1/TRBV3-2
CASSQDGLAGVPGELFF
TGTGCCAGCAGCCAAGATGGGCTAGCGGGGGTGCCCGGGGAGCTGTTTTTT
>TRBJ1-1|.|.|TRBV15
CATSRTRLEAFF
TGTGCCACCAGCAGGACCCGACTTGAAGCTTTCTTT
>TRBJ1-2|.|TRBD1|TRBV6-2/TRBV6-3
CASSPRDRIGHGYTF
TGTGCCAGCAGCCCCCGGGACAGAATCGGCCATGGCTACACCTTC
>TRBJ2-5|.|TRBD2|TRBV5-1
CASSLAAREGRSQYF
TGCGCCAGCAGCTTGGCTGCACGGGAGGGACGGTCCCAGTACTTC
>TRBJ2-3|.|.|TRBV7-2
CASSLLRDTQYF
TGTGCCAGCAGCTTATTGAGAGATACGCAGTATTTT
>TRBJ2-1|few|.|TRBV27
CASSLDRPVGNEQFF
TGTGCCAGCAGTTTAGACAGGCCAGTGGGGAATGAGCAGTTCTTC
>TRBJ2-2|.|.|TRBV5-1
CASSLEPNTGELFF
TGCGCCAGCAGCTTGGAGCCAAACACCGGGGAGCTGTTTTTT
>TRBJ2-5|.|.|TRBV15
CATSRYPREETQYF
TGTGCCACCAGCAGGTACCCCAGGGAAGAGACCCAGTACTTC
>TRBJ2-4|.|TRBD2|TRBV5-1
CASSPGGTPIAKNIQYF
TGCGCCAGCAGCCCGGGGGGGACCCCCATAGCCAAAAACATTCAGTACTTC
>TRBJ2-7|.|.|TRBV10-2
CASSDFGAGVEQYF
TGCGCCAGCAGTGATTTCGGAGCAGGGGTCGAGCAGTACTTC
>TRBJ2-1|.|TRBD1|TRBV7-9
CASSETGARDEQFF
TGTGCCAGCAGCGAGACAGGGGCGAGAGATGAGCAGTTCTTC
>TRBJ1-2|.|.|TRBV4-1
CASSQAGRDYGYTF
TGCGCCAGCAGCCAAGCAGGGAGGGACTATGGCTACACCTTC
>TRBJ1-1|.|.|TRBV7-9
CASSLATGSNTEAFF
TGTGCCAGCAGCTTAGCTACAGGTTCGAACACTGAAGCTTTCTTT
>TRBJ2-7|.|TRBD2|TRBV18
CASSPFAGVSGNEQYF
TGTGCCAGCTCACCGTTCGCGGGGGTCTCAGGGAACGAGCAGTACTTC
>TRBJ2-7|.|TRBD2|TRBV5-1
CASSELAGGPHEQYF
TGCGCCAGCAGCGAACTAGCGGGGGGGCCCCACGAGCAGTACTTC
>TRBJ2-1|.|.|TRBV12-3/TRBV12-4
CASRDSLYNEQFF
TGTGCCAGCAGGGACAGCCTTTACAATGAGCAGTTCTTC